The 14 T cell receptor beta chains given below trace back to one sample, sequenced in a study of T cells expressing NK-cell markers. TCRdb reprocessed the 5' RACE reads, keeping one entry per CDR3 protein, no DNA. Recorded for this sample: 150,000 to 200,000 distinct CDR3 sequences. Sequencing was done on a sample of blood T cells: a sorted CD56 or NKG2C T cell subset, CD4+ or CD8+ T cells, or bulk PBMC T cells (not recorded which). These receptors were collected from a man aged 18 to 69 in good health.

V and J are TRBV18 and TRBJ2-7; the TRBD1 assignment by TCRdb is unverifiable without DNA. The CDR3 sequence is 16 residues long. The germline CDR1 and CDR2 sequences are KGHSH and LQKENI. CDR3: CASSPSQGVRSYEQYF.

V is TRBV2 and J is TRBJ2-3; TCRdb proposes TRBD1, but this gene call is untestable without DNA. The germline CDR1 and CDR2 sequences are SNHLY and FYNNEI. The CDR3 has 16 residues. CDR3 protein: CASSEGRGEWADTQYF.

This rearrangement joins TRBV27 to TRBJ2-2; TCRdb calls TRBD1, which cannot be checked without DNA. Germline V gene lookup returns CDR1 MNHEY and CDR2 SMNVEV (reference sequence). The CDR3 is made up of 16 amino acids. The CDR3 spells CASSFIGGRVSGELFF.

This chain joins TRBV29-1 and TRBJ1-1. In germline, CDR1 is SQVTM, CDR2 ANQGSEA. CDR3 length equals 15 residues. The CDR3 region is CSVDLRSVGDTEAFF. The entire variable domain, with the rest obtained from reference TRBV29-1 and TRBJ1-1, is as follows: SAVISQKPSRDICQRGTSLTIQCQVDSQVTMMFWYRQQPGQSLTLIATANQGSEATYESGFVIDKFPISRPNLTFSTLTVSNMSPEDSSIYLCSVDLRSVGDTEAFFGQGTRLTVV.

The CDR3 is CASSARGDTGELFF. The rearrangement uses TRBV6-4 and TRBJ2-2; checking the TCRdb D call of TRBD1 is not possible without DNA. This CDR3 spans 14 amino acids. Germline loops: CDR1 MRHNA, CDR2 SNTAGT.

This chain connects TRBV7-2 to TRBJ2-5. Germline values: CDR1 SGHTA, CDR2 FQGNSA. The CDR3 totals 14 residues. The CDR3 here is CASGSRGTFETQYF.

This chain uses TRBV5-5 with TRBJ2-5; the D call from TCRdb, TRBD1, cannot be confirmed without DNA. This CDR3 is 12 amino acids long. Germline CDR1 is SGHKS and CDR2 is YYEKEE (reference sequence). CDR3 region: CASSNPGETQYF.

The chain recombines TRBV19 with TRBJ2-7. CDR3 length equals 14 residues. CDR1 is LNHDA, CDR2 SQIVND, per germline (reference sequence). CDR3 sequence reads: CASSTRQGPDEQYF.

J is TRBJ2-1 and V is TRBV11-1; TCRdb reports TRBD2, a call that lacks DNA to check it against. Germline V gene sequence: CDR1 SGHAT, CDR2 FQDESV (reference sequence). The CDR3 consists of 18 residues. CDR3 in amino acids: CASSSELAGGPHPNEQFF.

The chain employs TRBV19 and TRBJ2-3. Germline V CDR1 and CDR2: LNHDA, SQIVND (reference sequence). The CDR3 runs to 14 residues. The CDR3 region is CASSKLVFTDTQYF.

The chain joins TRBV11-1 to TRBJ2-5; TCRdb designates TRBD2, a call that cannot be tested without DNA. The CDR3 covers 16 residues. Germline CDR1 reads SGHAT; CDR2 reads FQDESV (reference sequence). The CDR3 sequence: CASSPLGAGGQETQYF.

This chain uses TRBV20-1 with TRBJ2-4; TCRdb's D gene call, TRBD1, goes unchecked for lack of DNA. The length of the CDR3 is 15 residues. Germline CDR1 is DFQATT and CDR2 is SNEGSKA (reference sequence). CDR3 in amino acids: CSARGGTVAKNIQYF.

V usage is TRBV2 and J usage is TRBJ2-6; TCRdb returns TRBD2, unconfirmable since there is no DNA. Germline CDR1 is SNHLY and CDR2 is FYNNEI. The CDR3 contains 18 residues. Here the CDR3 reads CASSEAGGFESGANVLTF.

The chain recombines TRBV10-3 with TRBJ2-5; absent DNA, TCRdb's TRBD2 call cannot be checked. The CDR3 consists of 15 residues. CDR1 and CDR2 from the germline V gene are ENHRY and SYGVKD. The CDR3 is CASSAPSHPGETQYF.